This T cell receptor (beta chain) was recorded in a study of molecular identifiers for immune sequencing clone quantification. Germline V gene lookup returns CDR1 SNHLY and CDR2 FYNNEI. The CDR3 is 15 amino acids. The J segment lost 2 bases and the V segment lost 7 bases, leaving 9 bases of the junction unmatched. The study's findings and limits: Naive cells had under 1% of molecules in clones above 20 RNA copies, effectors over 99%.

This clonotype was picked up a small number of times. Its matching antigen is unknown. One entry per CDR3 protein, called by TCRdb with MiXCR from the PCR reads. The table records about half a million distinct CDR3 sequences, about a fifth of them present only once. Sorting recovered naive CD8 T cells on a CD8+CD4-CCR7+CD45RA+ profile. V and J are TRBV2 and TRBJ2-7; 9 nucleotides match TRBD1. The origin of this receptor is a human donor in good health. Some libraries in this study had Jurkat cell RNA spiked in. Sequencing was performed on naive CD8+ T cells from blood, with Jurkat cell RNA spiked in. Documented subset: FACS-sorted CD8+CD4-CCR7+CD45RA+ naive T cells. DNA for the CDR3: TGTGCCAGCATCCCAGACAGGGGGAGAGCCTACGAGCAGTACTTC. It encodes CASIPDRGRAYEQYF. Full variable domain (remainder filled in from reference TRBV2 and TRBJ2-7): EPEVTQTPSHQVTQMGQEVILRCVPISNHLYFYWYRQILGQKVEFLVSFYNNEISEKSEIFDDQFSVERPDGSNFTLKIRSTKLEDSAMYFCASIPDRGRAYEQYFGPGTRLTVT.